A selection of T cell receptor beta chains follows, all from one sample in a study of regulatory T cells in long-lasting Graves disease. TCRdb itself ran the multiplex PCR reads through MiXCR, one entry per CDR3 protein. Of around 500,000 distinct CDR3 sequences listed, roughly 16% were seen once; the top ten hold roughly 25%. The sample was also reused in another study, on T cells in Graves' hyperthyroidism and ophthalmopathy.

The input for sequencing was peripheral blood mononuclear cells (PBMCs), taken at new diagnosis, from a patient treated with antithyroid drugs. These receptors originate from a woman aged 40-60 years with Graves disease. The CDR3 runs from the conserved cysteine through the conserved F or W. The D gene is left open where the match is weak. Part of the rows lack a size; the others show once, few, many or a class for expanded clones.

clone size	V gene	J gene	D gene	CDR3 DNA	CDR3 protein
many	TRBV19	TRBJ2-3	.	TGTGCCAGTAGTTGGCATCCGAGGGATACGCAGTATTTT	CASSWHPRDTQYF
.	TRBV3-1	TRBJ2-1	.	TGTGCCAGCAGCCAAGTAGGGGGTTACTACAATGAGCAGTTCTTC	CASSQVGGYYNEQFF
few	TRBV6-1	TRBJ2-1	.	TGTGCCAGCCCCGTTGGTAATGAGCAGTTCTTC	CASPVGNEQFF
few	TRBV11-2	TRBJ2-2	TRBD1	TGTGCCAGCAGCTCAGTAACAGGGGGCACCGGGGAGCTGTTTTTT	CASSSVTGGTGELFF
many	TRBV4-1	TRBJ1-1	.	TGCGCCAGCAGCCCGATGAGGGACACTGAAGCTTTCTTT	CASSPMRDTEAFF
many	TRBV12-3/TRBV12-4	TRBJ2-2	TRBD1	TGTGCCAGCAGTCCTCGGACAGGTGGCACCGGGGAGCTGTTTTTT	CASSPRTGGTGELFF
many	TRBV3-1	TRBJ2-3	.	TGTGCCAGCAGCCAAGGAGGGGCGGATGGCACAGATACGCAGTATTTT	CASSQGGADGTDTQYF
.	TRBV5-1	TRBJ1-4	.	TGCGCCAGCACGGACGAAGGTGAAAAACTGTTTTTT	CASTDEGEKLFF
few	TRBV6-1	TRBJ1-5	.	TGTGCCAGCAAAAAGTTAATCTTAGGGGAAGATCGGCATCAGCCCCAGCATTTT	CASKKLILGEDRHQPQHF
many	TRBV12-3/TRBV12-4	TRBJ1-2	.	TGTGCCAGCAGTCCTACCGGGGCAGGGAAGGGTTATAACTATGGCTACACCTTC	CASSPTGAGKGYNYGYTF
many	TRBV7-2	TRBJ2-5	TRBD2	TGTGCCAGCAGTCGCGGGGGGGAAGAGACCCAGTACTTC	CASSRGGEETQYF
many	TRBV19	TRBJ2-5	.	TGTGCCAGTAGTAACCTAGAAGAGACCCAGTACTTC	CASSNLEETQYF
many	TRBV3-1	TRBJ1-2	TRBD1	TGTGCCAGCAGCCCTCAACAGGGGGCTTGGGGCTACACCTTC	CASSPQQGAWGYTF
many	TRBV2	TRBJ1-5	.	TGTGCCAGCAGCAGCCGTCTGGAGAATCAGCCCCAGCATTTT	CASSSRLENQPQHF
many	TRBV29-1	TRBJ1-5	TRBD1	TGCAGCGTTGGACAGGGCGGCAATCAGCCCCAGCATTTT	CSVGQGGNQPQHF
.	TRBV6-1	TRBJ1-6	.	TGTGCCAGCAGACCGGGGCTTAGCGGTTCACCCCTCCACTTT	CASRPGLSGSPLHF
many	TRBV20-1	TRBJ2-3	.	TGCAGTGCTAGAGACCCCCGGGCGTCAGATACGCAGTATTTT	CSARDPRASDTQYF
many	TRBV7-8	TRBJ1-2	.	TGTGCCAGCAGTCTAGACAACTCCAACTATGGCTACACCTTC	CASSLDNSNYGYTF
few	TRBV3-1	TRBJ2-1	.	TGTGCCAGCAGCCAAGTACCCGGGGGAGCAATGAAGCAGTTCTTC	CASSQVPGGAMKQFF
many	TRBV9	TRBJ1-4	.	TGTGCCAGCAGCAAGATTAACAGGGCCGGTAATGAAAAACTATTTTTT	CASSKINRAGNEKLFF
.	TRBV29-1	TRBJ1-1	.	TGCAGCGTAGGACAGATAAGGGGCACTGAAGCTTTCTTT	CSVGQIRGTEAFF
many	TRBV28	TRBJ1-5	TRBD1	TGTGCCAGCAGTCCCAGCAGGGGGCTTTTGGGCAATCAGCCCCAGCATTTT	CASSPSRGLLGNQPQHF
.	TRBV11-3	TRBJ1-1	.	TGTGCCAGCAGCCAAGTCCCGGGAATGAACACTGAAGCTTTCTTT	CASSQVPGMNTEAFF